This T cell receptor beta chain was identified in a study of cytomegalovirus exposure and HLA in healthy donors. V was shortened by 6 bases and J by 3 bases, with 14 bases between the two germline ends. The CDR3 spans 15 residues. CDR1 is ENHRY, CDR2 SYGVKD, per germline. The study ran its PCR with 60 Vbeta and 13 Jbeta primers. Generated by immunoSEQ multiplex PCR, the TCRdb table keeps only in-frame clones and is missing some. The table records some 180,000 clones, roughly 80% of them present only once. Material for sequencing was PBMCs. The V call is TRBV10-3, the J call TRBJ1-4; D is possibly TRBD1 (6 bases). This receptor was identified in a male donor in good health and CMV-seronegative. The CDR3 reads CAIRATGGANEKLFF. For the CDR3, the DNA is TGTGCCATCAGGGCGACAGGAGGCGCTAATGAAAAACTGTTTTTT.